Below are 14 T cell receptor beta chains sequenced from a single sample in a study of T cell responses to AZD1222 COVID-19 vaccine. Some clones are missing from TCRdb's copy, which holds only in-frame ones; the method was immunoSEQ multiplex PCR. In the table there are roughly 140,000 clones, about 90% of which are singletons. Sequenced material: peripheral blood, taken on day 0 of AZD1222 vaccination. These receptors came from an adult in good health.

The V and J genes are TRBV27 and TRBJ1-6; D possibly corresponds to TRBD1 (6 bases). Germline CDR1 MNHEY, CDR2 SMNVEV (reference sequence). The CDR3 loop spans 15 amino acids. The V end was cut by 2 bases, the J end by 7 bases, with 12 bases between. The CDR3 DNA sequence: TGTGCCAGCAGTTTACAGGGGATCGTAAATTCACCCCTCCACTTT. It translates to CASSLQGIVNSPLHF.

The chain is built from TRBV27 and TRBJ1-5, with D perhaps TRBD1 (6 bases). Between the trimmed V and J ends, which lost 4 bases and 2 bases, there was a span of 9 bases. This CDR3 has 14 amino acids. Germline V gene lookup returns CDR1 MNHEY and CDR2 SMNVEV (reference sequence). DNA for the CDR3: TGTGCCAGCAGTTCGTACAGGGGCAATCAGCCCCAGCATTTT. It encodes CASSSYRGNQPQHF.

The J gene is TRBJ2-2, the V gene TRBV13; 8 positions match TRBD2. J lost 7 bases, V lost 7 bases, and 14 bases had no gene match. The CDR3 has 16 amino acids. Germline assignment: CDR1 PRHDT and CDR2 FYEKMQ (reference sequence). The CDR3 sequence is CASTHGLAGNFGELFF. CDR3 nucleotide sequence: TGTGCCAGCACCCACGGGCTAGCGGGCAACTTCGGGGAGCTGTTTTTT.

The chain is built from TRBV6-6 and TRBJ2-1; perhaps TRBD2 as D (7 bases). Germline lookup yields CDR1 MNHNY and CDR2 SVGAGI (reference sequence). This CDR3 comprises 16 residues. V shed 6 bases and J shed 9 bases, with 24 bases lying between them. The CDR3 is CASSVPAGEGRFEQFF. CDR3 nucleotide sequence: TGTGCCAGCAGCGTCCCCGCAGGGGAGGGCCGGTTTGAGCAGTTCTTC.

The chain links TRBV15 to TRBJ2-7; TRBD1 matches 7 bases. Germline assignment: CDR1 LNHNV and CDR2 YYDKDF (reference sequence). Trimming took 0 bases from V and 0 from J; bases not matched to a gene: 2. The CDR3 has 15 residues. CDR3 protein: CATSRERTGSYEQYF. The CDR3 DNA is TGTGCCACCAGCAGAGAGAGGACAGGCTCCTACGAGCAGTACTTC.

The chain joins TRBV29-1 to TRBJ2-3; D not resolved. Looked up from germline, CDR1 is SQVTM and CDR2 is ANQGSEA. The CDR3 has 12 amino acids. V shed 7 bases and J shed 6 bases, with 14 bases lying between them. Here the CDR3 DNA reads TGCAGCGGTAGTACGCCCGGGGATACGCAGTATTTT. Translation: CSGSTPGDTQYF.

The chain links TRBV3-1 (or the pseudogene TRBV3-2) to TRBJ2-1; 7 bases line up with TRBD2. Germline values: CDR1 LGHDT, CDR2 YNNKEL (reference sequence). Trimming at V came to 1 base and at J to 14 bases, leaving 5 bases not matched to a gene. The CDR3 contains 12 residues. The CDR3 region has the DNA TGTGCCAGCAGCCAAGGGCTAGCGGTGAAGTTCTTC. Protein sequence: CASSQGLAVKFF.

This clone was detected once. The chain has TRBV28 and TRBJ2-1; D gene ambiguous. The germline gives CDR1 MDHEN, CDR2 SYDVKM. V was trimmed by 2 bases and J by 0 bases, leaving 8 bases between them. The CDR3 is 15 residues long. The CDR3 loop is CASSLNFLSYNEQFF. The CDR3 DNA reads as TGTGCCAGCAGTTTAAACTTCCTCTCCTACAATGAGCAGTTCTTC.

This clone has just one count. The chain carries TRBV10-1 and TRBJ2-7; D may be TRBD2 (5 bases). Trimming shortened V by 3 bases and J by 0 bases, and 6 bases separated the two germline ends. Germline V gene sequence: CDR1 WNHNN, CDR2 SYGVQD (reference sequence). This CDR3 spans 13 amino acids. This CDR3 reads CASSDGSSYEQYF. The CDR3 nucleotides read TGCGCCAGCAGTGATGGGAGCTCCTACGAGCAGTACTTC.

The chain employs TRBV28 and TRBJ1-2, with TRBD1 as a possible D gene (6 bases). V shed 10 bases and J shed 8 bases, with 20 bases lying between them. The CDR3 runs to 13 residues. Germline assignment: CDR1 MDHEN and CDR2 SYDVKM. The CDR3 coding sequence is TGTGCCACACCCAGTAGGTTTCAGGGGGGCTACACCTTC. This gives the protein CATPSRFQGGYTF.

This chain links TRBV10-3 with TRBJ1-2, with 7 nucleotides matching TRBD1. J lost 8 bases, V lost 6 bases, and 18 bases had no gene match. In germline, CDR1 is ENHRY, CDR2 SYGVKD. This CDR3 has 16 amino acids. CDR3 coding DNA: TGTGCCATCAGCCCCTCGACAGGGATCGGAGCGGGGGGCTACACCTTC. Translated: CAISPSTGIGAGGYTF.

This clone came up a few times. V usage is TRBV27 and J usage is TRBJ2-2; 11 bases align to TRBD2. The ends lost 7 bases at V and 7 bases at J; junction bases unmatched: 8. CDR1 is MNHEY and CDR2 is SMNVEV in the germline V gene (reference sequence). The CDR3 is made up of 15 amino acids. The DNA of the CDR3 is TGTGCCAGCAAGGTACTAGCGGGAGAGGGCGGGGAGCTGTTTTTT. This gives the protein CASKVLAGEGGELFF.

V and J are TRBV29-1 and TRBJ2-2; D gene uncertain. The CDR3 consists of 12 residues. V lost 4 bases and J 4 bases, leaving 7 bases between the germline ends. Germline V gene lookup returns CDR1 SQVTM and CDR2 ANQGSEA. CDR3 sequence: CSVVPSTGELFF. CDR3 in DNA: TGCAGCGTTGTTCCTAGCACCGGGGAGCTGTTTTTT.

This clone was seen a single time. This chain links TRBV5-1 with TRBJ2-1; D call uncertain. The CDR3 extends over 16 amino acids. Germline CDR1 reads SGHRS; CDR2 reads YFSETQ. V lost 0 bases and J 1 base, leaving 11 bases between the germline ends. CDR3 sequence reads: CASSLEPVTSYNEQFF. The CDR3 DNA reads TGCGCCAGCAGCTTGGAACCGGTAACATCCTACAATGAGCAGTTCTTC.